A single T cell receptor (beta chain) is shown here with its context. The antigen remains undetermined. The method was immunoSEQ multiplex PCR; TCRdb's version includes in-frame clones alone and lacks a portion of them. The sample holds 60,000 or so clones; roughly 90% are singletons and the top ten take about 2.2%. The sample comes from a study of cytomegalovirus exposure and HLA in healthy donors. Germline V gene data show CDR1 as SNHLY and CDR2 as FYNNEI. The CDR3 covers 14 residues. With 6 bases clipped from V and 6 bases from J, the junction kept 9 bases outside the gene matches. Study findings and constraints: Researchers counted roughly 160 TCR beta chains as cytomegalovirus-associated.

This chain uses TRBV2 with TRBJ1-2, with 8 bases that match TRBD1. The material sequenced was PBMCs. The sequence derives from a woman aged 30 to 39 in good health and CMV-seronegative. CDR3 DNA: TGTGCCAGCAGCTATGGACAGGGACACAATGGCTACACCTTC. It is translated as CASSYGQGHNGYTF.